The rows below give T cell receptor beta chains drawn from one sample of a study of T cell changes during pregnancy in multiple sclerosis. The data were produced by immunoSEQ multiplex PCR, yet TCRdb's version contains in-frame clones alone and is incomplete. The sample has around 72,000 clones, over 80% seen once. The starting material was CD4+ T cells from peripheral blood mononuclear cells, obtained before pregnancy. The receptor set was obtained from a female donor with multiple sclerosis, enrolled in a pregnancy study. Both conserved end residues are part of each CDR3. Each record gives: J gene, D gene, V gene, CDR3 length, CDR3 protein. A D gene is named only where the DNA matches it firmly.

TRBJ1-6	NA	TRBV6-1	14	CASSDRVGNSPLHF
TRBJ2-5	TRBD2	TRBV4-1	13	CASGLALQETQYF
TRBJ1-5	TRBD1	TRBV4-1	16	CASSRIQGGGNQPQHF
TRBJ2-7	TRBD1	TRBV5-1	17	CASSRGFMGTGGIEQYF
TRBJ1-3	NA	TRBV7-2	16	CASSLAGSHSGNTIYF
TRBJ1-1	NA	TRBV5-8	13	CASSLFVNTEAFF
TRBJ1-2	NA	TRBV6-5	15	CASSYSPQGYEGYTF
TRBJ1-1	NA	TRBV15	14	CATSRGHLNTEAFF
TRBJ2-3	TRBD1	TRBV28	14	CATLQGLRTDTQYF
TRBJ2-7	NA	TRBV7-9	14	CASSLSTRTYEQYF
TRBJ1-1	TRBD1	TRBV19	16	CASSISSRTGQSEAFF
TRBJ2-1	NA	TRBV4-1	17	CASSQGWEAAGGYEQFF
TRBJ2-7	TRBD2	TRBV11-2	15	CASSPNSGTVYEQYF
TRBJ1-5	NA	TRBV2	13	CASGTINNQPQHF
TRBJ2-5	NA	TRBV30	15	CAWIKQGGRSETQYF
TRBJ1-5	NA	TRBV6-5	14	CASSYSGSNQPQHF
TRBJ1-2	TRBD1	TRBV5-1	13	CASSPDRVSGYTF
TRBJ2-1	TRBD2	TRBV18	17	CASSPGLAGFSYNEQFF
TRBJ1-1	TRBD1	TRBV6-1	13	CASSATGDTEAFF
TRBJ2-3	TRBD2	TRBV9	16	CASSVATGSGEDTQYF
TRBJ2-2	NA	TRBV9	15	CASSVVGGDTGELFF
TRBJ1-5	NA	TRBV7-9	17	CASSLVHIGGSNQPQHF
TRBJ1-1	NA	TRBV7-2	13	CASSQTVNTEAFF
TRBJ2-4	TRBD1	TRBV2	14	CASRAHTGTDHQYF
TRBJ2-3	NA	TRBV2	15	CASKVLAAGADTQYF
TRBJ2-5	NA	TRBV5-1	11	CASSAEETQYF
TRBJ1-5	NA	TRBV19	14	CASSRGEGEQPQHF
TRBJ2-1	NA	TRBV19	11	CASSIRLEQFF
TRBJ2-7	NA	TRBV6-6	13	CASSLETDYEQYF
TRBJ2-5	TRBD2	TRBV6-5	15	CASTSSGGYQETQYF
TRBJ2-2	NA	TRBV7-9	14	CASSLASTPGELFF
TRBJ2-2	NA	TRBV5-4	14	CASSLQGITGELFF
TRBJ2-5	TRBD2	TRBV28	14	CASSGTSRVGTQYF
TRBJ2-3	NA	TRBV5-1	12	CASSFGPGTQYF
TRBJ2-3	TRBD2	TRBV19	17	CASSTLAGGRSTDTQYF
TRBJ2-3	TRBD2	TRBV6-1	15	CASSELAGVTDTQYF
TRBJ2-7	TRBD1	TRBV30	14	CAWSWDRRTYEQYF
TRBJ2-1	TRBD2	TRBV25-1	16	CASSTRTSGIRNEQFF
TRBJ2-2	NA	TRBV7-2	16	CASSQRGDRLTGELFF
TRBJ2-3	TRBD2	TRBV7-6	16	CASSLGTSGNTDTQYF
TRBJ2-3	TRBD1	TRBV11-3	16	CASSLGSQGATDTQYF